Sequencing of this T cell receptor beta chain was carried out in a study of PD-1 blockade in classical Hodgkin lymphoma. Findings and caveats of the study: Complete responders entered with baseline diversity on par with newly diagnosed patients, the results showed. Nivolumab initiation under 1 year post-ASCT meant exclusion. CD4+ but not CD8+ TCR diversity rose significantly by C4D1.

Clones were sequenced by immunoSEQ multiplex PCR, and TCRdb holds only the in-frame ones, with some missing. This repertoire shows 80,000 to 100,000 clones, roughly 79% found once; its top ten account for less than 20%. A remark on this clone: Its antigen is not identified.

CDR3 size: 17 residues. Germline CDR1 and CDR2: SGHDN and FVKESK. J was trimmed by 2 bases and V by 3 bases; bases with no gene match: 10. After autologous stem cell transplantation all patients relapsed, and prior brentuximab vedotin exposure differed between cohorts. The chain recombines TRBV14 with TRBJ2-3, with TRBD1 identical over 8 bases. Here the sequenced sample was peripheral blood mononuclear cells (PBMCs), taken before the second cycle of nivolumab. The origin of this receptor is a human donor with classical Hodgkin lymphoma. The CDR3 region is CASSHRTGFLVTDTQYF. CDR3 sequence (DNA): TGTGCCAGCAGCCATAGGACAGGGTTTTTGGTCACAGATACGCAGTATTTT.